This TCR beta chain was identified during a study of T cell responses to AZD1222 COVID-19 vaccine. Repertoires were generated with immunoSEQ multiplex PCR, while TCRdb's copy carries only in-frame clones and drops some. This sample has 100,000 or so clones, with about 85% found just once. Trimming took off 2 bases at V and 0 bases at J, with 13 bases between the two ends. Germline assignment: CDR1 MNHEY and CDR2 SMNVEV (reference sequence). CDR3 length: 16 residues. Study-wide results and limits: Dominant CD4 TCR responses targeted spike regions 160-218 and 743-854. Donors were chiefly white British, with a greater number of females, and clonal diversity was perhaps underestimated. Unmutated regions of variants are reportedly targeted by nearly half of spike-specific TCRs. The breadth and depth of Spike-specific TCRs increased once two AZD1222 doses had been given.

Of note for this clone: The antigen remains undetermined.

The source was peripheral blood, collected on day 0 of AZD1222 vaccination. The V gene is TRBV27, the J gene TRBJ1-1; maybe TRBD1 (6 bases). The sequence came from an adult in good health. DNA for the CDR3: TGTGCCAGCAGTTTAAACGAGGGGGTTATGAACACTGAAGCTTTCTTT. Its protein is CASSLNEGVMNTEAFF.